This record concerns one T cell receptor beta chain sequence. Its antigen remains unidentified. The sample is drawn from a study of T cell responses to AZD1222 COVID-19 vaccine. Whole-study results and caveats: Recipients of AZD1222 seropositive at baseline numbered only five or six.

Libraries were prepared by immunoSEQ multiplex PCR; TCRdb keeps only in-frame clonotypes and omits some of them. Of about 100,000 clones listed, more than 70% were seen once; the top ten hold roughly 10%. V lost 4 bases to trimming and J lost 5 bases; unmatched junction nucleotides: 8. CDR1 is SGHVS, CDR2 FNYEAQ, per germline. CDR3 size: 15 residues. This sequence was found in an adult who received the AZD1222 COVID-19 vaccine. The V gene is TRBV7-6, the J gene TRBJ2-7, with 10 bases identical to TRBD1. Sequencing was performed on peripheral blood, taken 28 days after the second AZD1222 dose. The CDR3 DNA sequence: TGTGCCAGCAGCTCCCAGACAGGGGGCCGCGACGAGCAGTACTTC. It codes for CASSSQTGGRDEQYF.